This TCR beta chain was documented in a study of CD8+CD57+ T cells in acquired aplastic anemia (dated by TCRdb to 2016 to 2019). About the study as a whole: A mean of around 3 ug of DNA, ranging from about 0.19 to 30 ug, was extracted from sorted CD4+ and CD8+ cells. For healthy donor samples, the average read count was roughly 9.9 million for CD4+ cells and fewer than 14 million for CD8+ cells. Broader findings and caveats from the paper: Although roughly 30 CD8+ CDR3 sequences were shared by patients and controls, these sequences appeared highly expressed in patients and within the immunodominant clones of patients. No significant difference in CD8+ Simpson's diversity was found between patients and healthy controls (P=0.060).

In this study, sorted CD4+ and CD8+ T cells from the blood of healthy subjects and of severe aplastic anemia patients had their TCR repertoires deep-sequenced. Ficoll-Paque density gradient centrifugation was used to isolate peripheral blood mononuclear cells. Before DNA was extracted, CD4+ and CD8+ T cells were sorted using either FACS or magnetic beads. As regards this clonotype: No cognate antigen has been identified for it. No base qualities exist here, and no much larger clone lies one base off it.

Genomic DNA was used as template for profiling of TCR beta VDJ combinations and CDR3 sequences. TCR repertoire sequencing was run on an Illumina HiSeq 2000. On the study's bioinformatics: TRBV/TRBJ rearrangement plots, CDR3 size and DJ length profiles, and Simpson's diversity index were used to assess repertoires. The most abundant DNA sequence in the deep sequencing data was taken as the immunodominant clone. CDR3 amino acid sequences were screened for sharing across subjects and were compared with published repertoires and the VDJdb database. TCRdb reran the public reads through fastp at Q25 and MiXCR, keeping productive beta chains. Rows with one shared CDR3 protein collapse into an entry with the most common genes and DNA. Clone size and V and J calls follow TCRdb, not the original study. This sample gives fewer than 200,000 distinct CDR3 sequences in total; roughly 47% of them show up just once. The top ten hold 0.85% to 1.3% of the sample.

The V and J ends are trimmed by 4 bases and 9 bases, leaving 13 bases between them. CDR1 MNHEY and CDR2 SVGEGT were looked up in the germline V gene. The CDR3, cysteine through phenylalanine, is 13 amino acids long. Only the CDR3 part of the read is kept: 39 bases, read in frame from the first base. Here the chain combines TRBV6-2 or TRBV6-3 and TRBJ2-1; matching of 6 bases hints at TRBD1 as the D gene. The clonotype was recovered from a human donor in good health. Sequenced: sorted CD4+, CD8+, or CD8+CD57+ T cells (not recorded which) from PBMCs. The encoded CDR3 is CASSFNLGAEQFF. The bases read TGTGCCAGCAGTTTCAACCTGGGGGCTGAGCAGTTCTTC.